This T cell receptor (beta chain) stems from a study of CD4 T cells in relation to SARS-CoV-2 and coronaviruses. Whole-study context: After roughly 9 days of antigen culture, PBMC TCR beta CDR3s were sequenced.

Per germline, CDR1 LNHDA and CDR2 SQIVND (reference sequence). Trimming stripped 3 bases from V and 5 bases from J, with 10 bases between. This CDR3 comprises 13 residues. Sequenced by immunoSEQ multiplex PCR; TCRdb stores in-frame clones only, minus some. The sample has about 34,000 clones; more than 65% are singletons. Study-wide points: Each donor contributed either pre-pandemic or post-infection samples, not both.

For this clone: Its antigen is undetermined.

For roughly ten days, about 9.9 x 10^4 sorted CD4+ cells grew with T cell-depleted PBMCs and CEF. The sample consisted of memory CD4+ T cells from PBMCs, cultured in vitro. The gene calls are TRBV19 and TRBJ1-1; possibly TRBD1 for D (5 bases). This receptor was obtained from an adult with COVID-19. CDR3 sequence: CASSIRQGTEAFF. Written as DNA, the CDR3 is TGTGCCAGTAGTATTCGGCAGGGAACTGAAGCTTTCTTT. Based on the CDR3 plus reference TRBV19 and TRBJ1-1, the full variable domain is DGGITQSPKYLFRKEGQNVTLSCEQNLNHDAMYWYRQDPGQGLRLIYYSQIVNDFQKGDIAEGYSVSREKKESFPLTVTSAQKNPTAFYLCASSIRQGTEAFFGQGTRLTVV.